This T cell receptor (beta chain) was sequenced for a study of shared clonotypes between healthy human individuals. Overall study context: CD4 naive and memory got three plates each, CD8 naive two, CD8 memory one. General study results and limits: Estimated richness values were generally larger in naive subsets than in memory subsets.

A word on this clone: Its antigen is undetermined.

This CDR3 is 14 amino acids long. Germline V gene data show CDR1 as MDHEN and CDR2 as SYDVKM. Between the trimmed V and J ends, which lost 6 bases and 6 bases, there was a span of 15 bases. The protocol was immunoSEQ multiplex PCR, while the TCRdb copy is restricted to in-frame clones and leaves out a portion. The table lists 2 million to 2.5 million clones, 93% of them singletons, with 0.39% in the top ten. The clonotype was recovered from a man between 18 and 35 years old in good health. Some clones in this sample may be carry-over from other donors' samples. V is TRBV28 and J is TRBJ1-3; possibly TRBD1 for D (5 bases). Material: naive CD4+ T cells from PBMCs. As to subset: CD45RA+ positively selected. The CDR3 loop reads CASRQPGRANTIYF. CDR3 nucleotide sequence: TGTGCCAGCAGGCAGCCGGGGCGGGCAAACACCATATATTTT.